This is a list of T cell receptor beta chains from one sample in a study of CD8 T cells in Susac syndrome. MiXCR, run by TCRdb on the immunoSEQ multiplex PCR reads, gives a single entry per CDR3 protein. The sample holds roughly 110,000 distinct CDR3 sequences, approximately 90% seen once. The specimen was CD8+ T cells from PBMCs. These receptors were taken from a human donor in good health. Both conserved end residues are part of each CDR3. Each record gives: V gene, J gene, clone size, D gene, CDR3 protein, CDR3 DNA. A D gene is named only where the DNA matches it firmly. The listing skips clone size in some rows; elsewhere it reads once, few, many or a size class.

>TRBV4-3|TRBJ2-1|NA|TRBD2
CASSPQSGGAGDEQFF
TGCGCCAGCAGCCCCCAGAGCGGGGGGGCCGGGGATGAGCAGTTCTTC
>TRBV7-9|TRBJ2-5|NA|NA
CASSLGHRSEETQYF
TGTGCCAGCAGCTTAGGCCACAGGAGTGAAGAGACCCAGTACTTC
>TRBV7-2|TRBJ2-2|NA|NA
CASSGPYVSGTGELFF
TGTGCCAGCAGCGGTCCATACGTATCGGGCACCGGGGAGCTGTTTTTT
>TRBV18|TRBJ2-7|few|NA
CASSGQGHYEQYF
TGTGCCAGCTCAGGACAAGGGCACTACGAGCAGTACTTC
>TRBV20-1|TRBJ2-1|NA|TRBD2
CSASWEGVQYEQFF
TGCAGTGCTAGTTGGGAGGGAGTACAATATGAGCAGTTCTTC
>TRBV20-1|TRBJ1-1|NA|NA
CSARDNLNTEAFF
TGCAGTGCTAGAGACAACTTGAACACTGAAGCTTTCTTT
>TRBV19|TRBJ1-2|NA|NA
CASSILRGRNGYTF
TGTGCCAGTAGTATCTTAAGAGGACGGAATGGCTACACCTTC
>TRBV27|TRBJ1-5|NA|NA
CASSFWGREQPQHF
TGTGCCAGCAGTTTTTGGGGTCGGGAGCAGCCCCAGCATTTT
>TRBV6-2/TRBV6-3|TRBJ2-5|few|TRBD2
CASSPGLAGETQYF
TGTGCCAGCAGCCCCGGACTAGCGGGAGAGACCCAGTACTTC
>TRBV3-1|TRBJ2-7|NA|NA
CARPGSYEQYF
TGTGCCAGGCCGGGCTCCTACGAGCAGTACTTC
>TRBV20-1|TRBJ1-2|NA|NA
CSAPDLRRYGYTF
TGCAGTGCCCCGGATCTTCGGCGCTATGGCTACACCTTC
>TRBV19|TRBJ1-2|NA|NA
CASSMQAYGYTF
TGTGCCAGTAGTATGCAGGCCTATGGCTACACCTTC
>TRBV3-1|TRBJ1-2|NA|NA
CASSQSSGTLNYGYTF
TGTGCCAGCAGCCAGTCCTCGGGAACCCTTAACTATGGCTACACCTTC
>TRBV24-1|TRBJ2-1|once|NA
CATSDGGLQGANEQFF
TGTGCCACCAGTGATGGGGGATTGCAGGGCGCCAATGAGCAGTTCTTC
>TRBV2|TRBJ2-1|once|TRBD1
CASSLRQGQYNEQFF
TGTGCCAGCAGCCTAAGACAGGGGCAATACAATGAGCAGTTCTTC
>TRBV6-6|TRBJ2-2|NA|NA
CASRVRDTSGELFF
TGTGCCAGCAGAGTCCGTGACACATCCGGGGAGCTGTTTTTT
>TRBV20-1|TRBJ2-2|NA|TRBD2
CSAEVLTSGSEDSGTGELFF
TGCAGTGCCGAAGTCCTGACTAGCGGGAGCGAGGATTCGGGCACCGGGGAGCTGTTTTTT
>TRBV4-3|TRBJ1-1|NA|NA
CASSQERAHTEAFF
TGCGCCAGCAGCCAAGAAAGAGCTCACACTGAAGCTTTCTTT
>TRBV6-2/TRBV6-3|TRBJ2-5|NA|NA
CASSYFPDSQETQYF
TGTGCCAGCAGTTACTTTCCCGACTCTCAAGAGACCCAGTACTTC
>TRBV30|TRBJ2-1|NA|NA
CAWTAGSFKNEQFF
TGTGCCTGGACGGCGGGGTCCTTTAAAAATGAGCAGTTCTTC